These 23 T cell receptor beta chains were all obtained from the same sample, sequenced in a study of blood T cell repertoires in COVID-19. Here immunoSEQ multiplex PCR was the method, and the copy in TCRdb shows in-frame clones only, minus some. The sample contains a few hundred thousand clones, 85% of which appear only once. Sequenced material: peripheral blood. The source of these receptors is a woman younger than 30 with acute or convalescent COVID-19.

The chain uses TRBV19 and TRBJ1-1, with a weak D call TRBD1 (5 bases). Germline-derived CDR1 and CDR2 are LNHDA and SQIVND (reference sequence). This CDR3 has 15 amino acids. With 5 bases removed from V and 6 bases from J, the gap between germline ends came to 19 bases. The chain's CDR3 is CASSRASGRDAEAFF. The CDR3 DNA reads TGTGCCAGTAGTCGGGCCTCTGGGAGGGACGCTGAAGCTTTCTTT.

As regards this clone: The same CDR3 is also encoded by other DNA sequences in this sample. The CDR3 nucleotides are TGTGCCAGCAGTGCTCAGAATAGCAATCAGCCCCAGCATTTT. This codes for CASSAQNSNQPQHF. The V gene is TRBV2, the J gene TRBJ1-5; D gene uncertain. Trimming took off 4 bases at V and 0 bases at J, with 7 bases between the two ends. CDR3 length equals 14 residues. The V gene's germline CDR1 is SNHLY and CDR2 FYNNEI.

A single count supports this clone. The genes are TRBV5-6 and TRBJ2-2; the D is unclear. Trimming removed 0 bases from V and 0 bases from J, with 9 bases in between. The CDR3 consists of 16 residues. Looked up from germline, CDR1 is SGHDT and CDR2 is YYEEEE. The CDR3 region is CASSLVRLSNTGELFF. CDR3 DNA sequence: TGTGCCAGCAGCTTGGTGCGGCTTTCGAACACCGGGGAGCTGTTTTTT.

This rearrangement joins TRBV7-2 to TRBJ1-3; D is undetermined. Germline values: CDR1 SGHTA, CDR2 FQGNSA. The V end was cut by 5 bases, the J end by 0 bases, with 8 bases between. The CDR3 has 14 amino acids. CDR3 amino acids: CASSQGDSGNTIYF. CDR3 nucleotides: TGTGCCAGCAGCCAAGGAGACTCTGGAAACACCATATATTTT.

This clone occurred once. This rearrangement joins TRBV3-1 (or the pseudogene TRBV3-2) to TRBJ2-1; 13 nucleotides agree with TRBD2. This CDR3 comprises 15 residues. Germline loops: CDR1 LGHDT, CDR2 YNNKEL (reference sequence). The junction had 1 base not matched to a gene; V was cut back by 4 bases and J by 4 bases. For the CDR3, the DNA is TGTGCCAGCAGCCTGACTAGCGGGGGGTACAATGAGCAGTTCTTC. Its translation: CASSLTSGGYNEQFF.

CDR3 coding DNA: TGTGCCAGCAGCCGACAGATTTCCTACGAGCAGTACTTC. This gives the protein CASSRQISYEQYF. The rearrangement joins TRBV5-6 to TRBJ2-7, with D possibly being TRBD1 (5 bases). The CDR3 spans 13 residues. The V gene lost 4 bases and the J gene lost 1 base, with 9 bases spanning the gap. Germline CDR1 reads SGHDT; CDR2 reads YYEEEE. The full variable domain, in which reference TRBV5-6 and TRBJ2-7 provide the parts outside the CDR3, is DAGVTQSPTHLIKTRGQQVTLRCSPKSGHDTVSWYQQALGQGPQFIFQYYEEEERQRGNFPDRFSGHQFPNYSSELNVNALLLGDSALYLCASSRQISYEQYFGPGTRLTVT.

The count of this clone is one. The V and J genes are TRBV5-4 and TRBJ2-3; D is ambiguous. With 1 base removed from V and 0 bases from J, the gap between germline ends came to 12 bases. Germline V CDR1 and CDR2: SGHNT, YYREEE (reference sequence). The CDR3 is 16 residues long. The CDR3 here is CASSLWRSSSTDTQYF. CDR3 sequence (DNA): TGTGCCAGCAGCTTGTGGCGGTCCTCTAGCACAGATACGCAGTATTTT.

The chain employs TRBV9 and TRBJ1-1; D perhaps matches TRBD1 (6 bases). V was clipped by 4 bases and J by 4 bases, with 14 bases between them. CDR3 length: 14 amino acids. Germline V gene lookup returns CDR1 SGDLS and CDR2 YYNGEE. The CDR3, as DNA: TGTGCCAGCAGCCCCGGGGGGGGGCGCACTGAAGCTTTCTTT. Its translation: CASSPGGGRTEAFF. The full variable domain, completed using reference TRBV9 and TRBJ1-1, is DSGVTQTPKHLITATGQRVTLRCSPRSGDLSVYWYQQSLDQGLQFLIQYYNGEERAKGNILERFSAQQFPDLHSELNLSSLELGDSALYFCASSPGGGRTEAFFGQGTRLTVV.

In its sample, this clone was seen once. J is TRBJ1-1 and V is TRBV9; tentatively, D is TRBD1 (5 bases). This CDR3 contains 13 residues. Trimming removed 4 bases from V and 5 bases from J, with 12 bases in between. Germline assignment: CDR1 SGDLS and CDR2 YYNGEE. The CDR3 nucleotides read TGTGCCAGCAGCACCCCACCAGGGACTGAAGCTTTCTTT. This sequence encodes CASSTPPGTEAFF.

This clone was counted a few times. In DNA, the CDR3 is TGCGCCAGCAAGGCGGGTTACTCACCCCTCCACTTT. It translates to CASKAGYSPLHF. The chain uses TRBV10-1 and TRBJ1-6; no reliable D call. Germline values: CDR1 WNHNN, CDR2 SYGVQD (reference sequence). The CDR3 runs to 12 residues. Trimming removed 7 bases at V and 10 bases at J, with 11 bases between.

The rearrangement links TRBV28 to TRBJ2-1; 10 bases map to TRBD1. The CDR3 extends over 20 amino acids. Trimming at V came to 1 base and at J to 8 bases, leaving 20 bases not matched to a gene. Looked up from germline, CDR1 is MDHEN and CDR2 is SYDVKM. The CDR3 nucleotides are TGTGCCAGCAGTTTATACCCCAATCTCTTTCCGGGACAGGGGAAGGATGAGCAGTTCTTC. It translates to CASSLYPNLFPGQGKDEQFF.

This chain links TRBV7-2 with TRBJ2-5; TRBD1 is a possible D gene (6 bases). CDR3 size: 14 residues. In germline, CDR1 is SGHTA, CDR2 FQGNSA. V was clipped by 5 bases and J by 5 bases, with 15 bases between them. The CDR3 sequence is CASSAGQLLETQYF. The CDR3 nucleotides read TGTGCCAGCAGCGCAGGACAGCTCTTGGAGACCCAGTACTTC.

The chain uses TRBV24-1 and TRBJ2-2; tentatively, D is TRBD1 (5 bases). The CDR3 runs 16 residues. CDR1 and CDR2 from the germline V gene are KGHDR and SFDVKD. The V and J ends lost 7 bases and 3 bases respectively, with 17 bases between them. CDR3 loop: CATRVCRGKDTGELFF. CDR3 nucleotides: TGTGCCACCAGGGTGTGTAGGGGAAAGGACACCGGGGAGCTGTTTTTT.

The chain combines TRBV6-5 with TRBJ1-2; D perhaps matches TRBD1 (5 bases). The CDR3 has 15 residues. V dropped 6 bases and J dropped 2 bases, with 16 bases sitting between them. The V gene's germline CDR1 is MNHEY and CDR2 SVGAGI. The CDR3 protein is CASSSLGGSNYGYTF. The CDR3 DNA reads TGTGCCAGCAGCTCGCTGGGGGGATCAAACTATGGCTACACCTTC.

The V call is TRBV9, the J call TRBJ2-1, with TRBD2 identical over 9 bases. Germline V gives CDR1 SGDLS, CDR2 YYNGEE. This CDR3 region has 15 residues. V lost 0 bases and J lost 7; bases outside the gene matches: 5. In DNA form, the CDR3 reads TGTGCCAGCAGCGTAGAAATGGCGGGGGGGAATGAGCAGTTCTTC. This encodes CASSVEMAGGNEQFF.

The chain joins TRBV2 to TRBJ2-1; D not resolved. This CDR3 is 12 amino acids long. V was shortened by 6 bases and J by 4 bases, with 7 bases between the two germline ends. Germline V gene sequence: CDR1 SNHLY, CDR2 FYNNEI. The CDR3: CASREDYNEQFF. In DNA, the CDR3 is TGTGCCAGCAGAGAGGATTACAATGAGCAGTTCTTC.

The chain has TRBV19 and TRBJ2-1; TRBD1 is a possible D gene (5 bases). The V end lost 5 bases, the J end lost 5 bases, and 19 bases lay between the germline ends. The CDR3 extends over 16 amino acids. The germline V gene has CDR1 LNHDA and CDR2 SQIVND (reference sequence). The CDR3 spells CASSPGPGGAHNEQFF. The CDR3 DNA is TGTGCCAGTAGTCCCGGTCCCGGTGGGGCCCACAATGAGCAGTTCTTC.

This chain connects TRBV7-3 to TRBJ2-5, with 9 bases identical to TRBD2. Per germline, CDR1 SGHTA and CDR2 FQGTGA. With V trimmed by 4 bases and J by 2 bases, 2 bases remained unmatched. The CDR3 sequence is 14 residues long. CDR3 in DNA: TGTGCCAGCAGCTCGGCGGGAGGGCAAGAGACCCAGTACTTC. Amino acids: CASSSAGGQETQYF.

This clone was counted only a few times. The V gene is TRBV7-3, the J gene TRBJ2-7; 7 nucleotides line up with TRBD2. This CDR3 is 13 amino acids long. Per the germline V gene, CDR1 is SGHTA and CDR2 is FQGTGA. The trim removed 5 bases at V and 9 bases at J, leaving 10 bases unmatched. CDR3 coding DNA: TGTGCCAGCAGCGTGACGGGAGGTAGTGGGCAGTACTTC. It specifies CASSVTGGSGQYF.

The count of this clone is one. The chain combines TRBV19 with TRBJ2-3; TRBD2 matches 8 bases. J was trimmed by 0 bases and V by 5 bases; bases with no gene match: 7. The germline gives CDR1 LNHDA, CDR2 SQIVND (reference sequence). This CDR3 is 16 amino acids long. CDR3 in amino acids: CASSPSGRGSTDTQYF. CDR3 DNA sequence: TGTGCCAGTAGTCCCTCCGGGAGGGGTAGCACAGATACGCAGTATTTT.

The chain carries TRBV10-2 and TRBJ2-7, with 7 bases fitting TRBD2. The CDR3 loop spans 14 amino acids. Germline CDR1 reads WSHSY; CDR2 reads SAAADI. The J segment lost 4 bases and the V segment lost 6 bases, leaving 9 bases of the junction unmatched. The CDR3 here is CASRERGLLYEQYF. In DNA form, the CDR3 reads TGCGCCAGCAGAGAGCGGGGATTGTTATACGAGCAGTACTTC.

This chain links TRBV27 with TRBJ2-3, with a possible D match to TRBD2 (7 bases). The CDR3 is 19 residues long. From germline, CDR1 is MNHEY and CDR2 SMNVEV (reference sequence). The V gene lost 0 bases and the J gene lost 2 bases, with 21 bases spanning the gap. The CDR3 bases are TGTGCCAGCAGTTTATCGAGGGGGAGGGACACAATCCCCACAGATACGCAGTATTTT. This gives the protein CASSLSRGRDTIPTDTQYF.

Points on this clone: The sample contains more than one DNA sequence encoding this CDR3. The chain couples TRBV19 to TRBJ1-2; D remains unclear. In germline, CDR1 is LNHDA, CDR2 SQIVND (reference sequence). The CDR3 has 13 amino acids. V shed 3 bases and J shed 4 bases, with 9 bases lying between them. Here the CDR3 DNA reads TGTGCCAGTAGTATGGCCCGAATCTATGGCTACACCTTC. This gives the protein CASSMARIYGYTF.